This is a list of T cell receptor beta chains from one sample in a study of CD8 T cells in Susac syndrome. TCRdb re-called the immunoSEQ multiplex PCR reads through MiXCR, storing one row per CDR3 protein. The sample shows 130,000 or so distinct CDR3 sequences, roughly 92% of them seen only once. Sample: CD4+ T cells from PBMCs. The receptors derive from a human donor in good health. Each CDR3 is given with its conserved first and last residue. Fields, in order: clone size, V gene, D gene, J gene, CDR3 protein, CDR3 DNA. A D gene is named only where the DNA matches it firmly. Part of the rows lack a size; the others show once, few, many or a class for expanded clones.

>once|TRBV24-1|-|TRBJ2-5
CATSEVVDSLHQETQYF
TGTGCCACCAGTGAGGTCGTGGACAGTCTGCACCAAGAGACCCAGTACTTC
>-|TRBV18|TRBD1|TRBJ1-1
CASSLTDRGVNTEAFF
TGTGCCAGCTCACTTACTGACAGGGGGGTGAACACTGAAGCTTTCTTT
>-|TRBV24-1|-|TRBJ2-1
CATSDFQGSGYNEQFF
TGTGCCACCAGTGATTTCCAGGGTAGCGGCTACAATGAGCAGTTCTTC
>-|TRBV20-1|TRBD1|TRBJ2-2
CSARGPITGELFF
TGCAGTGCAAGGGGGCCTATCACCGGGGAGCTGTTTTTT
>-|TRBV9|TRBD2|TRBJ2-7
CASSVSSGRVNEQYF
TGTGCCAGCAGCGTGAGCAGCGGGAGGGTAAACGAGCAGTACTTC
>-|TRBV25-1|TRBD2|TRBJ2-1
CASSLAGARGNEQFF
TGTGCCAGCAGCCTAGCGGGAGCGAGGGGCAATGAGCAGTTCTTC
>-|TRBV7-2|TRBD2|TRBJ2-7
CASSSVGTSGYEQYF
TGTGCCAGCAGCTCGGTAGGGACTAGCGGTTACGAGCAGTACTTC
>once|TRBV6-1|TRBD2|TRBJ2-3
CASSELAGRTDTQYF
TGTGCCAGCAGTGAACTAGCGGGACGAACAGATACGCAGTATTTT
>-|TRBV5-1|-|TRBJ2-7
CASSLMAGIDYEQYF
TGCGCCAGCAGCTTGATGGCAGGTATCGATTACGAGCAGTACTTC
>-|TRBV7-2|TRBD1|TRBJ2-7
CASSFGQGGYEQYF
TGTGCCAGCAGCTTTGGACAGGGAGGCTACGAGCAGTACTTC